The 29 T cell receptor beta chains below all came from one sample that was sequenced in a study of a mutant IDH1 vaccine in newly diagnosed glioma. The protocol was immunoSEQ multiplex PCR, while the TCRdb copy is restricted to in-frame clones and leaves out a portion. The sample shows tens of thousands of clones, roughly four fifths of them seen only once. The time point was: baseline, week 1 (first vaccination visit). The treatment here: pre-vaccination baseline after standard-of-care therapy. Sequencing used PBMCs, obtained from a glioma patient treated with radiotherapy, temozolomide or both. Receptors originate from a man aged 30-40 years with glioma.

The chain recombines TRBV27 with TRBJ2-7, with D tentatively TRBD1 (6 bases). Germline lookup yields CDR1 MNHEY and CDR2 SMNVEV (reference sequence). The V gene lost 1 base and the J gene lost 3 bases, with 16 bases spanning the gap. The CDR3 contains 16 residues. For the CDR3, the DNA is TGTGCCAGCAGTTTATACATGCACCAGGGGCTCTACGAGCAGTACTTC. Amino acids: CASSLYMHQGLYEQYF.

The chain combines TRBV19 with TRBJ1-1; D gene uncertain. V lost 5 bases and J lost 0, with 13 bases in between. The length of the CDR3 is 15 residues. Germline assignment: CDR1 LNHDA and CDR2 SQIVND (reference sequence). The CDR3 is CASSPRNGVNTEAFF. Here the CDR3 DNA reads TGTGCCAGTAGTCCCAGGAACGGGGTGAACACTGAAGCTTTCTTT.

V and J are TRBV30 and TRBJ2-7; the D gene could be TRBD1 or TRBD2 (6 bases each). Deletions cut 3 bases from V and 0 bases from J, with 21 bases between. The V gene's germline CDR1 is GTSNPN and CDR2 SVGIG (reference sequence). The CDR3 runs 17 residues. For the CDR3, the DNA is TGTGCCTGGAGGGACTACCTCGGACAGTCAAGCTCCTACGAGCAGTACTTC. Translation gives CAWRDYLGQSSSYEQYF.

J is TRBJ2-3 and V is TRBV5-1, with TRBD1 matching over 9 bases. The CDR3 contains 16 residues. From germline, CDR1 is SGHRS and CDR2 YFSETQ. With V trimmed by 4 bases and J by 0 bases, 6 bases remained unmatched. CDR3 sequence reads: CASSALTGGSTDTQYF. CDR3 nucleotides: TGCGCCAGCAGCGCATTGACAGGGGGGAGCACAGATACGCAGTATTTT.

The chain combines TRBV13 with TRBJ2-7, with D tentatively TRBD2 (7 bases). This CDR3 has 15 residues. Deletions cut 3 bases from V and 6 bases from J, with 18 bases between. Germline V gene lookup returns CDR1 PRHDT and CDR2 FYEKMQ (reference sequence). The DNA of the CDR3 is TGTGCCAGCAGCTTCGGGACAAGGGAGGGGAGCGAGCAGTACTTC. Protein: CASSFGTREGSEQYF.

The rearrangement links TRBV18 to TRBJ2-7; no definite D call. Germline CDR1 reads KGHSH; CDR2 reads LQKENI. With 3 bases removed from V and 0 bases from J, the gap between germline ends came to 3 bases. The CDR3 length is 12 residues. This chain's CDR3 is CASSPGSYEQYF. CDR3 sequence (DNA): TGTGCCAGCTCACCGGGCTCCTACGAGCAGTACTTC.

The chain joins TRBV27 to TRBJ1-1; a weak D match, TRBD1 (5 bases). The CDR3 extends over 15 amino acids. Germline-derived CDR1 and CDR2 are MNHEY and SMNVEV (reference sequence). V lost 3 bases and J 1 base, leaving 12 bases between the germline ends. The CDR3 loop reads CASSLGDSRNTEAFF. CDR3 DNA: TGTGCCAGCAGTTTGGGGGATAGCAGGAACACTGAAGCTTTCTTT.

The CDR3 coding sequence is TGTGCCAGCAGCCCGACCGGGCTAAAAACTGAAGCTTTCTTT. It encodes CASSPTGLKTEAFF. The genes are TRBV7-8 and TRBJ1-1; D remains unclear. The CDR3 sequence is 14 residues long. The germline V and J ends were trimmed by 5 bases and 5 bases, with 15 bases remaining between them. The germline gives CDR1 SGHVS, CDR2 FQNEAQ.

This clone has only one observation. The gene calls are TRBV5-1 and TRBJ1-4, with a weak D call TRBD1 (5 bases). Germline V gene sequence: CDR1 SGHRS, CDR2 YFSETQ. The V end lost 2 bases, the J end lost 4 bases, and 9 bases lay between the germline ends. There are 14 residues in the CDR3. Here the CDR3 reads CASSFAGLNEKLFF. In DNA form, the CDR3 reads TGCGCCAGCAGCTTTGCAGGGCTTAATGAAAAACTGTTTTTT.

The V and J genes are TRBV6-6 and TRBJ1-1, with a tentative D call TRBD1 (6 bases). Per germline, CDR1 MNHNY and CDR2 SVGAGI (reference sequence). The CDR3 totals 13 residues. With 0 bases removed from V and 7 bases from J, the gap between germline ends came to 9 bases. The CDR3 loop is CASSYSTGGEAFF. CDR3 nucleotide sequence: TGTGCCAGCAGTTACTCGACAGGTGGTGAAGCTTTCTTT.

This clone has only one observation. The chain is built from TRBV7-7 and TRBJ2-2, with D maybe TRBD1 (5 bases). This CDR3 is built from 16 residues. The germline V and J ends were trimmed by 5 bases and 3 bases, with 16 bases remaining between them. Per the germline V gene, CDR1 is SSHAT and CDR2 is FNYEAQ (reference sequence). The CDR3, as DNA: TGTGCCAGCAGCGCCCGATTGGGGCTCGACACCGGGGAGCTGTTTTTT. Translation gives CASSARLGLDTGELFF.

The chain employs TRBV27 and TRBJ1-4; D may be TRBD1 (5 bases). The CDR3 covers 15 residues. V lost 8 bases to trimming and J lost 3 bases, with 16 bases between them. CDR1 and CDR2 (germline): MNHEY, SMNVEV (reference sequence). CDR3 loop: CASRLGGSANEKLFF. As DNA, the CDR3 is TGTGCCAGCCGGTTGGGGGGTTCAGCTAATGAAAAACTGTTTTTT.

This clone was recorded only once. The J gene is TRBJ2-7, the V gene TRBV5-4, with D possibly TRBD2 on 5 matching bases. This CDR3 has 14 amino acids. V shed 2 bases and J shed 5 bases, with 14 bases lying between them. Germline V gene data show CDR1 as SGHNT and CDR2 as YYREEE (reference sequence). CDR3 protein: CASSLETLEDEQYF. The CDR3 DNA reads TGTGCCAGCAGCTTAGAGACACTAGAGGACGAGCAGTACTTC.

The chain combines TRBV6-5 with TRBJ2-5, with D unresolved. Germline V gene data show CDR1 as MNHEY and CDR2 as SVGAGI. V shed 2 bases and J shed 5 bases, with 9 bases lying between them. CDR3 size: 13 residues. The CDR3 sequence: CASSYRDEETQYF. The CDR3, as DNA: TGTGCCAGCAGTTACAGAGACGAGGAGACCCAGTACTTC.

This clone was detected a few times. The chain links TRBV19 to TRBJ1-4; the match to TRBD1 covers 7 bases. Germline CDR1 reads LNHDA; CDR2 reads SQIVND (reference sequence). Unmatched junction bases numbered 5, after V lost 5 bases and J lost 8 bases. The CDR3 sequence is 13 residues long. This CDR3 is CASSQQGREKLFF. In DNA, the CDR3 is TGTGCCAGTAGTCAACAGGGGAGGGAAAAACTGTTTTTT.

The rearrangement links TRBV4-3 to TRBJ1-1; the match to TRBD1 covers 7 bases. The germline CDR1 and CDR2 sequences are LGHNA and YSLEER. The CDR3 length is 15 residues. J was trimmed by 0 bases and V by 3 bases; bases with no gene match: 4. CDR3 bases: TGCGCCAGCAGCCAGTCCGGGACAGTGAACACTGAAGCTTTCTTT. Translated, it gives CASSQSGTVNTEAFF.

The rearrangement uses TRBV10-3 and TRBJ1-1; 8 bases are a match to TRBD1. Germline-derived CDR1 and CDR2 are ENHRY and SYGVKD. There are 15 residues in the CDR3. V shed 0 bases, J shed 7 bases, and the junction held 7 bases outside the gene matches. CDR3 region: CAISESGDRGGEAFF. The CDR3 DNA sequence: TGTGCCATCAGTGAGTCAGGTGACAGGGGAGGTGAAGCTTTCTTT.

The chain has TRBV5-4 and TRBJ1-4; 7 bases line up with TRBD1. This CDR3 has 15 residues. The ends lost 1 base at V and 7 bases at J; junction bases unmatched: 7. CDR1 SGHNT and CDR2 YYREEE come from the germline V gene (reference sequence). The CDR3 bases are TGTGCCAGCAGCTTGTCGGGACAGAACCCTGAAAAACTGTTTTTT. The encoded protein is CASSLSGQNPEKLFF.

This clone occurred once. CDR3 loop: CASSPPGAEAFF. DNA for the CDR3: TGTGCCAGCAGCCCTCCGGGAGCAGAAGCTTTCTTT. This chain uses TRBV5-8 with TRBJ1-1, with D unclear. Trimming shortened V by 4 bases and J by 8 bases, and 12 bases separated the two germline ends. Germline V gene data show CDR1 as SGHTS and CDR2 as YDEGEE. The CDR3 has 12 amino acids.

The chain's CDR3 is CATSRDLTGNQPQHF. The CDR3 coding sequence is TGTGCCACCAGCAGAGATTTGACGGGAAATCAGCCCCAGCATTTT. V and J are TRBV15 and TRBJ1-5, with no clear D. The ends were cut back, 0 bases at V and 4 bases at J, with 10 bases in the middle. Germline V lookup: CDR1 LNHNV, CDR2 YYDKDF (reference sequence). CDR3 length: 15 amino acids.

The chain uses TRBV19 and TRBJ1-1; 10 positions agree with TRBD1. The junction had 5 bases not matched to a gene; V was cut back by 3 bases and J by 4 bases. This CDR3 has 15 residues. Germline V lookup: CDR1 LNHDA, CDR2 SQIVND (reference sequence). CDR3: CASSMTGGRSTEAFF. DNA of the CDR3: TGTGCCAGTAGTATGACAGGGGGCCGTAGCACTGAAGCTTTCTTT.

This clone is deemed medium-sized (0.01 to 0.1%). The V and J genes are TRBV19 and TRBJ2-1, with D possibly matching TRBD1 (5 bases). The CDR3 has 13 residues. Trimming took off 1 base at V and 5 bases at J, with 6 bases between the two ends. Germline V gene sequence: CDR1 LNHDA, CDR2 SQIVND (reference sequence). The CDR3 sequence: CASSIGTNNEQFF. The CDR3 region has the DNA TGTGCCAGTAGTATAGGGACAAACAATGAGCAGTTCTTC.

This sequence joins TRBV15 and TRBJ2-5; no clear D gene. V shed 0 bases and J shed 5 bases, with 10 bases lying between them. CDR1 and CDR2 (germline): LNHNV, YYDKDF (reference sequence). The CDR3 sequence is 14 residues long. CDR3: CATSRDHYGETQYF. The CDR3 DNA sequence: TGTGCCACCAGCAGAGATCATTACGGGGAGACCCAGTACTTC.

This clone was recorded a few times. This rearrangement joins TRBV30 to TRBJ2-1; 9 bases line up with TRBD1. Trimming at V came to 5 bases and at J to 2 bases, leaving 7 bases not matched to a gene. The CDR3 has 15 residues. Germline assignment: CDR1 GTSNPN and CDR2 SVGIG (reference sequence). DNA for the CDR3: TGTGCCTGGGACCCCGACAGGGGGGCCTACAATGAGCAGTTCTTC. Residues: CAWDPDRGAYNEQFF.

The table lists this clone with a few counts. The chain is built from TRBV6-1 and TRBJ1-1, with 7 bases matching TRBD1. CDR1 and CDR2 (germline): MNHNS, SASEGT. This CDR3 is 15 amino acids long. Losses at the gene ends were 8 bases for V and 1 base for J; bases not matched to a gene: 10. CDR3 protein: CASQEWAGGNTEAFF. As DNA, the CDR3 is TGTGCCAGCCAAGAATGGGCAGGGGGGAACACTGAAGCTTTCTTT.

CDR3 amino acids: CASSLGDSGYEQYF. CDR3 nucleotides: TGCGCCAGCAGCTTGGGAGACAGCGGCTACGAGCAGTACTTC. The rearrangement links TRBV5-1 to TRBJ2-7; TRBD1 or TRBD2 may be the D gene (5 bases each). There are 14 residues in the CDR3. Trimming pared 0 bases from V and 3 bases from J, leaving 10 bases between. The germline V gene encodes CDR1 SGHRS and CDR2 YFSETQ.

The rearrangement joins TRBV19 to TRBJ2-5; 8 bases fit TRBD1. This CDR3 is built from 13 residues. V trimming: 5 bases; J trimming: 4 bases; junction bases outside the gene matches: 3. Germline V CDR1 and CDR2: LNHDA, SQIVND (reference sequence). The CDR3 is CASSEQGGETQYF. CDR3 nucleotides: TGTGCCAGTAGTGAACAGGGGGGAGAGACCCAGTACTTC.

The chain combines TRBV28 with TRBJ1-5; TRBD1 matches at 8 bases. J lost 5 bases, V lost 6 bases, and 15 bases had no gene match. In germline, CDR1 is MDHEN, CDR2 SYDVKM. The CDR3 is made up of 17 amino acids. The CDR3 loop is CASSRERQGNIDQPQHF. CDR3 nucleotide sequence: TGTGCCAGCAGCCGAGAGCGACAGGGGAACATCGATCAGCCCCAGCATTTT.

The CDR3 loop reads CASSRTNRMNTEAFF. Here the CDR3 DNA reads TGCGCCAGCAGCCGCACCAACCGCATGAACACTGAAGCTTTCTTT. The V call is TRBV4-1, the J call TRBJ1-1; the D is unclear. Trimming cost V 4 bases and J 0 bases, with 12 bases left between them. The CDR3 totals 15 residues. Germline loops: CDR1 MGHRA, CDR2 YSYEKL.